The rows below give T cell receptor beta chains drawn from one sample of a study of cytomegalovirus exposure and HLA in healthy donors. The method was immunoSEQ multiplex PCR; TCRdb's version includes in-frame clones alone and lacks a portion of them. The data contain under 100,000 clones, about four fifths of them singletons. Sequenced sample: PBMCs. Receptors originate from a woman between 70 and 85 years old in good health and CMV-seropositive. Both conserved end residues are part of each CDR3. Fields, in order: J gene, D gene, V gene, clone size, CDR3 length, CDR3 protein, CDR3 DNA. D genes are given only for firm matches. Clone sizes are given selectively: once, few, many, or a class where the clone is expanded.

TRBJ2-2,-,TRBV7-6,-,15,CASSLGRLVAGELFF,TGTGCCAGCAGCTTAGGGCGACTAGTGGCCGGGGAGCTGTTTTTT
TRBJ1-2,-,TRBV9,-,15,CASSVGQGHNYGYTF,TGTGCCAGCAGCGTAGGGCAGGGACATAACTATGGCTACACCTTC
TRBJ1-5,TRBD1,TRBV10-3,-,13,CAIRGTGDQPQHF,TGTGCCATCAGGGGGACAGGGGATCAGCCCCAGCATTTT
TRBJ1-3,TRBD1,TRBV10-3,-,12,CATQGAGNTIYF,TGTGCCACGCAGGGGGCTGGAAACACCATATATTTT
TRBJ1-6,TRBD1,TRBV7-2,-,15,CASSPRGTVTSPLHF,TGTGCCAGCAGCCCTAGGGGGACAGTAACTTCACCCCTCCACTTT
TRBJ2-5,TRBD1,TRBV2,-,13,CASRRDRAETQYF,TGTGCCAGCAGGAGGGACAGGGCTGAGACCCAGTACTTC
TRBJ2-5,-,TRBV5-6,once,14,CASSPLTGGETQYF,TGTGCCAGCAGCCCGCTTACAGGAGGGGAGACCCAGTACTTC
TRBJ1-4,TRBD1,TRBV7-2,-,15,CASSERQGIGEKLFF,TGTGCCAGCAGCGAGAGACAGGGGATCGGGGAAAAACTGTTTTTT
TRBJ1-1,TRBD1,TRBV11-3,-,15,CASSSRQGPNTEAFF,TGTGCCAGCAGCTCCAGACAGGGCCCCAACACTGAAGCTTTCTTT
TRBJ2-5,-,TRBV5-1,-,14,CASSVRQSQETQYF,TGCGCCAGCAGCGTCCGACAGAGCCAAGAGACCCAGTACTTC
TRBJ1-2,-,TRBV6-5,-,15,CASSPEAAMNYGYTF,TGTGCCAGCAGCCCCGAGGCAGCGATGAACTATGGCTACACCTTC
TRBJ1-6,-,TRBV15,-,17,CATSREAFRGNNSPLHF,TGTGCCACCAGCAGAGAGGCCTTCAGGGGCAATAATTCACCCCTCCACTTT
TRBJ2-3,TRBD2,TRBV28,-,16,CASSLAGESSTDTQYF,TGTGCCAGCAGTTTAGCGGGAGAGTCTAGCACAGATACGCAGTATTTT
TRBJ2-7,-,TRBV18,-,16,CASSPPTGTSLYEQYF,TGTGCCAGCTCACCACCGACGGGGACATCCCTCTACGAGCAGTACTTC
TRBJ2-7,TRBD1,TRBV5-6,-,16,CASSFFSPGQGYEQYF,TGTGCCAGCAGCTTTTTCTCCCCGGGACAGGGGTACGAGCAGTACTTC
TRBJ2-7,TRBD1,TRBV5-1,-,14,CASSSYRGSHEQYF,TGCGCCAGCAGCTCCTACAGGGGAAGCCACGAGCAGTACTTC
TRBJ2-5,TRBD2,TRBV4-1,-,17,CASSRGLAGEFWETQYF,TGCGCCAGCAGCCGAGGACTAGCGGGAGAATTTTGGGAGACCCAGTACTTC
TRBJ1-1,-,TRBV27,once,17,CASSFRNPSQGATEAFF,TGTGCCAGCAGTTTCCGAAACCCGTCTCAGGGTGCCACTGAAGCTTTCTTT
TRBJ2-1,-,TRBV6-5,-,14,CASSQRSSYNEQFF,TGTGCCAGCAGTCAGCGGAGCTCCTACAATGAGCAGTTCTTC
TRBJ2-5,TRBD2,TRBV2,-,16,CASSENRGLAGETQYF,TGTGCCAGCAGTGAAAATAGAGGACTAGCGGGAGAGACCCAGTACTTC
TRBJ1-2,TRBD1,TRBV28,once,13,CASSFGQVKGYTF,TGTGCCAGCAGTTTTGGACAGGTAAAAGGCTACACCTTC
TRBJ1-1,-,TRBV28,-,16,CASSLGGQAMNTEAFF,TGTGCCAGCAGTCTCGGGGGGCAGGCCATGAACACTGAAGCTTTCTTT
TRBJ2-7,-,TRBV2,few,12,CASSGEPYEQYF,TGTGCCAGCAGTGGGGAGCCCTACGAGCAGTACTTC
TRBJ2-7,-,TRBV2,-,14,CASRPDRSYYEQYF,TGTGCCAGCAGGCCGGACAGATCCTACTACGAGCAGTACTTC
TRBJ1-2,TRBD1,TRBV14,-,13,CASSQDRGYGYTF,TGTGCCAGCAGTCAGGACAGGGGCTATGGCTACACCTTC
TRBJ2-3,-,TRBV7-2,-,18,CASSPGGLPTLGTDTQYF,TGTGCCAGCAGCCCAGGAGGGCTACCTACGCTCGGCACAGATACGCAGTATTTT
TRBJ2-1,-,TRBV14,-,14,CASSQASRYNEQFF,TGTGCCAGCAGCCAGGCTAGCAGGTACAATGAGCAGTTCTTC
TRBJ1-6,-,TRBV14,-,16,CASSLLSGDGGSPLHF,TGTGCCAGCAGCCTCCTTTCGGGGGACGGTGGCTCACCCCTCCACTTT
TRBJ2-2,-,TRBV7-3,-,16,CASSFRRTPNTGELFF,TGTGCCAGCAGCTTTCGGAGGACGCCGAACACCGGGGAGCTGTTTTTT
TRBJ2-7,-,TRBV27,few,11,CASSPYYEQYF,TGTGCCAGCAGCCCCTACTACGAGCAGTACTTC
TRBJ2-3,-,TRBV5-4,few,17,CASSPPYRGRATDTQYF,TGTGCCAGCAGCCCACCTTATAGGGGGAGGGCCACAGATACGCAGTATTTT
TRBJ2-6,TRBD1,TRBV19,-,17,CASIDRGRGRGANVLTF,TGTGCCAGTATCGACAGGGGCAGGGGGCGGGGGGCCAACGTCCTGACTTTC
TRBJ2-1,-,TRBV7-6,few,16,CASSFSGRGSYNEQFF,TGTGCCAGCAGCTTCTCGGGGAGGGGGTCCTACAATGAGCAGTTCTTC
TRBJ2-3,TRBD1,TRBV7-2,-,14,CASSLGQGTDTQYF,TGTGCCAGCAGCTTAGGACAGGGTACAGATACGCAGTATTTT
TRBJ2-1,TRBD2,TRBV29-1,-,13,CSLSREAYNEQFF,TGCAGCCTCTCGCGGGAGGCGTACAATGAGCAGTTCTTC
TRBJ1-1,-,TRBV6-5,few,14,CASSYSVKNTEAFF,TGTGCCAGCAGTTACTCCGTTAAGAACACTGAAGCTTTCTTT
TRBJ2-3,-,TRBV7-2,-,16,CASSLGNGGSADTQYF,TGTGCCAGCAGCTTAGGCAACGGGGGTAGTGCAGATACGCAGTATTTT
TRBJ2-1,TRBD2,TRBV5-6,-,18,CASSFSPLLAGGPNEQFF,TGTGCCAGCAGCTTTTCGCCACTACTAGCGGGGGGCCCCAATGAGCAGTTCTTC
TRBJ2-3,TRBD2,TRBV9,-,15,CASRKTSGSTDTQYF,TGTGCCAGCAGGAAGACTAGCGGAAGCACAGATACGCAGTATTTT
TRBJ2-7,TRBD2,TRBV2,-,16,CASRRGTSGRAGEQYF,TGTGCCTCCCGACGAGGGACTAGCGGGAGGGCCGGCGAGCAGTACTTC
TRBJ2-5,TRBD1,TRBV30,-,14,CAWRVTGARETQYF,TGTGCCTGGAGAGTTACAGGGGCTCGGGAGACCCAGTACTTC
TRBJ2-3,TRBD2,TRBV29-1,-,15,CSVRGLAGLTDTQYF,TGCAGCGTTAGAGGACTAGCGGGGCTCACAGATACGCAGTATTTT
TRBJ1-1,TRBD1,TRBV5-1,-,17,CASSTIAGTGGNTEAFF,TGCGCCAGCAGTACCATCGCCGGGACAGGGGGCAACACTGAAGCTTTCTTT
TRBJ2-7,-,TRBV7-2,-,14,CASSPGTATYEQYF,TGTGCCAGCAGCCCTGGGACTGCCACCTACGAGCAGTACTTC
TRBJ2-7,TRBD1,TRBV11-2,once,12,CASSPDRDEQYF,TGTGCCAGCAGCCCAGACAGGGATGAGCAGTACTTC
TRBJ2-2,-,TRBV19,-,17,CASSIEAGTRNTGELFF,TGTGCCAGTAGTATAGAGGCGGGGACCCGGAACACCGGGGAGCTGTTTTTT
TRBJ1-4,TRBD1,TRBV30,-,16,CAWSPRRQGDNEKLFF,TGTGCCTGGAGTCCCCGCCGACAGGGGGATAATGAAAAACTGTTTTTT
TRBJ2-1,TRBD2,TRBV28,few,17,CASSNIGGAGSYNEQFF,TGTGCCAGCAGTAACATCGGGGGAGCGGGATCCTACAATGAGCAGTTCTTC
TRBJ2-7,-,TRBV7-8,once,14,CASSLTTPSYEQYF,TGTGCCAGCAGCTTAACTACCCCCTCCTACGAGCAGTACTTC
TRBJ2-5,-,TRBV12-2,-,15,CASRIKAQSKETQYF,TGTGCAAGTCGCATTAAGGCACAGAGCAAAGAGACCCAGTACTTC
TRBJ2-7,TRBD2,TRBV4-1,-,14,CASSPLAGGYEQYF,TGCGCCAGCAGCCCCCTGGCGGGAGGGTACGAGCAGTACTTC
TRBJ2-7,-,TRBV7-2,-,17,CASSPQGQGGGSYEQYF,TGTGCCAGCAGCCCACAGGGCCAGGGTGGCGGGAGCTACGAGCAGTACTTC
TRBJ2-7,TRBD1,TRBV6-5,-,14,CASSYGDRGPEQYF,TGTGCCAGCAGTTACGGGGACAGGGGGCCCGAGCAGTACTTC
TRBJ1-2,TRBD1,TRBV6-5,-,13,CASSPGTGDGYTF,TGTGCCAGCAGTCCTGGGACAGGGGACGGCTACACCTTC
TRBJ2-2,-,TRBV6-1,once,14,CASSATRYTGELFF,TGTGCCAGCAGTGCAACAAGATACACCGGGGAGCTGTTTTTT
TRBJ2-1,TRBD2,TRBV6-5,-,15,CASSRAGATYNEQFF,TGTGCCAGCAGTCGAGCGGGAGCAACCTACAATGAGCAGTTCTTC